These 27 T cell receptor beta chains originate from one sample sequenced in a study of shared clonotypes between healthy human individuals. Some clones are missing from TCRdb's copy, which holds only in-frame ones; the method was immunoSEQ multiplex PCR. This table holds 2 million to 2.5 million clones, 85% to 95% found once. Sequencing was carried out using naive CD4+ T cells from PBMCs. The subset here: CD45RA+ positively selected. The receptors were sampled from a man aged 18 to 35 in good health. Some clones in this sample may be carry-over from other donors' samples.

The chain employs TRBV5-1 and TRBJ2-5, with 12 bases lining up with TRBD2. The CDR3 is 17 amino acids. The germline gives CDR1 SGHRS, CDR2 YFSETQ. Trimming took 0 bases from V and 2 from J; bases not matched to a gene: 5. The CDR3 DNA follows: TGCGCCAGCAGCTTGGGACTAGCGGGAGCCGAACAAGAGACCCAGTACTTC. Translating it yields CASSLGLAGAEQETQYF. Supplemented by reference TRBV5-1 and TRBJ2-5, the full variable domain reads KAGVTQTPRYLIKTRGQQVTLSCSPISGHRSVSWYQQTPGQGLQFLFEYFSETQRNKGNFPGRFSGRQFSNSRSEMNVSTLELGDSALYLCASSLGLAGAEQETQYFGPGTRLLVL.

This clone was detected once. Other nucleotide sequences in the sample specify the same CDR3. The rearrangement joins TRBV7-9 to TRBJ2-7, with a tentative D call TRBD2 (5 bases). Trimming took 1 base from V and 3 from J, leaving 7 bases between them. This CDR3 has 13 residues. Per the germline V gene, CDR1 is SEHNR and CDR2 is FQNEAQ (reference sequence). The CDR3 DNA reads as TGTGCCAGCAGCTTAGTAGAGGGCTACGAGCAGTACTTC. This codes for CASSLVEGYEQYF. The variable domain in full, with the rest retrieved from reference TRBV7-9 and TRBJ2-7, is DTGVSQNPRHKITKRGQNVTFRCDPISEHNRLYWYRQTLGQGPEFLTYFQNEAQLEKSRLLSDRFSAERPKGSFSTLEIQRTEQGDSAMYLCASSLVEGYEQYFGPGTRLTVT.

The chain carries TRBV28 and TRBJ2-7; a possible D gene is TRBD2 (6 bases). CDR1 is MDHEN, CDR2 SYDVKM, per germline. This CDR3 is built from 14 residues. Trimming pared 2 bases from V and 7 bases from J, leaving 15 bases between. Here the CDR3 DNA reads TGTGCCAGCAGTTTAAAGGCTCGGGGGTCAGAGCAGTACTTC. Translation gives CASSLKARGSEQYF.

As DNA, the CDR3 is TGCGCCAGCAGCTTGGCAGCACCCCAGTACGGATACTTC. Protein product: CASSLAAPQYGYF. This chain connects TRBV5-1 to TRBJ2-5; no definite D call. Per germline, CDR1 SGHRS and CDR2 YFSETQ. This CDR3 spans 13 amino acids. V shed 0 bases and J shed 14 bases, with 17 bases lying between them.

J is TRBJ1-1 and V is TRBV6-5; 8 bases are a match to TRBD1. The CDR3 loop spans 16 amino acids. V was clipped by 2 bases and J by 4 bases; unmatched bases: 9. Germline loops: CDR1 MNHEY, CDR2 SVGAGI. CDR3 amino acids: CASSYTGQGGRTEAFF. DNA for the CDR3: TGTGCCAGCAGTTACACCGGACAGGGTGGTCGCACTGAAGCTTTCTTT.

The rearrangement uses TRBV19 and TRBJ2-7; D is unclear. Trimming took 1 base from V and 0 from J, leaving 10 bases between them. CDR1 and CDR2 from the germline V gene are LNHDA and SQIVND (reference sequence). This CDR3 is built from 15 residues. CDR3 in amino acids: CASSIVPRSSYEQYF. Here the CDR3 DNA reads TGTGCCAGTAGTATAGTTCCTCGGAGCTCCTACGAGCAGTACTTC. Full variable domain (rest looked up from reference TRBV19 and TRBJ2-7): DGGITQSPKYLFRKEGQNVTLSCEQNLNHDAMYWYRQDPGQGLRLIYYSQIVNDFQKGDIAEGYSVSREKKESFPLTVTSAQKNPTAFYLCASSIVPRSSYEQYFGPGTRLTVT.

The chain employs TRBV7-8 and TRBJ1-1, with TRBD1 identical over 7 bases. V lost 0 bases to trimming and J lost 2 bases; unmatched junction nucleotides: 6. The germline V gene encodes CDR1 SGHVS and CDR2 FQNEAQ. CDR3 size: 16 residues. The CDR3 coding sequence is TGTGCCAGCAGCTTAGCCCCACAGGGGCTCAACACTGAAGCTTTCTTT. This codes for CASSLAPQGLNTEAFF. Together with reference TRBV7-8 and TRBJ1-1, the CDR3 gives the full variable domain: GAGVSQSPRYKVAKRGQDVALRCDPISGHVSLFWYQQALGQGPEFLTYFQNEAQLDKSGLPSDRFFAERPEGSVSTLKIQRTQQEDSAVYLCASSLAPQGLNTEAFFGQGTRLTVV.

The J gene is TRBJ2-1, the V gene TRBV25-1; TRBD2 matches 9 bases. The germline V gene has CDR1 MGHDK and CDR2 SYGVNS. CDR3 length equals 14 residues. The trim removed 4 bases at V and 4 bases at J, leaving 2 bases unmatched. The DNA for the CDR3 is TGTGCCAGCAGTGGACTAGCGGTATACAATGAGCAGTTCTTC. Its protein is CASSGLAVYNEQFF.

The chain joins TRBV5-1 to TRBJ2-7; TRBD1 matches at 8 bases. With V trimmed by 4 bases and J by 6 bases, 12 bases remained unmatched. CDR3 length: 15 amino acids. In germline, CDR1 is SGHRS, CDR2 YFSETQ. This CDR3 reads CASSPNRQGSGEQYF. The DNA for the CDR3 is TGCGCCAGCAGCCCCAACAGACAGGGGTCTGGCGAGCAGTACTTC.

The DNA of the CDR3 is TGTGCCAGCAGCCTAGGGGCGGGGACGGAGACCCAGTACTTC. This gives the protein CASSLGAGTETQYF. The chain is built from TRBV7-3 and TRBJ2-5; D possibly corresponds to TRBD2 (6 bases). V lost 5 bases and J lost 5, with 15 bases in between. There are 14 residues in the CDR3. The germline CDR1 and CDR2 sequences are SGHTA and FQGTGA.

The chain is built from TRBV11-2 and TRBJ2-5; the D is unclear. Germline values: CDR1 SGHAT, CDR2 FQNNGV. The CDR3 is 15 residues long. Trimming took 2 bases from V and 0 from J, leaving 10 bases between them. Written as DNA, the CDR3 is TGTGCCAGCAGCTTATTTGGAGCGTACCAAGAGACCCAGTACTTC. It is translated as CASSLFGAYQETQYF.

The gene calls are TRBV2 and TRBJ2-2; D call uncertain. The CDR3 extends over 13 amino acids. Trimming pared 8 bases from V and 1 base from J, leaving 8 bases between. Germline loops: CDR1 SNHLY, CDR2 FYNNEI. CDR3 sequence reads: CASEKQNTGELFF. In DNA, the CDR3 is TGTGCCAGCGAGAAACAGAACACCGGGGAGCTGTTTTTT.

The CDR3: CATGRDVQETQYF. The CDR3 DNA is TGTGCCACGGGGCGGGATGTACAAGAGACCCAGTACTTC. The chain combines TRBV10-3 with TRBJ2-5, with D maybe TRBD2 (6 bases). V lost 10 bases and J lost 2, with 14 bases in between. CDR1 and CDR2 (germline): ENHRY, SYGVKD. CDR3 length: 13 residues.

The chain combines TRBV7-9 with TRBJ1-5; D gene unclear. There are 17 residues in the CDR3. Germline V lookup: CDR1 SEHNR, CDR2 FQNEAQ (reference sequence). The ends were cut back, 1 base at V and 5 bases at J, with 18 bases in the middle. CDR3 in amino acids: CASSLGGRDSWYQPQHF. Here the CDR3 DNA reads TGTGCCAGCAGCTTAGGCGGTAGGGATTCTTGGTATCAGCCCCAGCATTTT. The variable domain in full, with the rest retrieved from reference TRBV7-9 and TRBJ1-5, is DTGVSQNPRHKITKRGQNVTFRCDPISEHNRLYWYRQTLGQGPEFLTYFQNEAQLEKSRLLSDRFSAERPKGSFSTLEIQRTEQGDSAMYLCASSLGGRDSWYQPQHFGDGTRLSIL.

This clone was picked up one time. The genes are TRBV5-6 and TRBJ2-7; 8 nucleotides agree with TRBD2. J lost 2 bases, V lost 3 bases, and 10 bases had no gene match. The CDR3 sequence is 16 residues long. CDR1 is SGHDT, CDR2 YYEEEE, per germline. In DNA, the CDR3 is TGTGCCAGCAGCTCCCTAAGCGGGAGAAGGGCCTACGAGCAGTACTTC. Protein product: CASSSLSGRRAYEQYF. The full variable domain, in which reference TRBV5-6 and TRBJ2-7 provide the parts outside the CDR3, is DAGVTQSPTHLIKTRGQQVTLRCSPKSGHDTVSWYQQALGQGPQFIFQYYEEEERQRGNFPDRFSGHQFPNYSSELNVNALLLGDSALYLCASSSLSGRRAYEQYFGPGTRLTVT.

This clone was recorded once. The sample holds other DNA sequences that translate to the same CDR3. V is TRBV6-1 and J is TRBJ2-7, with 11 bases lining up with TRBD1. The CDR3 runs 15 residues. J gave up 2 bases and V 3 bases, and 3 bases lay outside the gene matches. Per germline, CDR1 MNHNS and CDR2 SASEGT. The CDR3 DNA reads as TGTGCCAGCAGTGATCCGGGACAGGGGGCCTACGAGCAGTACTTC. It codes for CASSDPGQGAYEQYF.

On this clone itself: Other DNA variants within this sample encode the same CDR3. The V gene is TRBV14, the J gene TRBJ2-7, with 13 bases aligning to TRBD2. Losses at the gene ends were 4 bases for V and 3 bases for J; bases not matched to a gene: 3. The V gene's germline CDR1 is SGHDN and CDR2 FVKESK. The CDR3 has 15 amino acids. The CDR3 nucleotides are TGTGCCAGCAGCCCCCGGACTAGCGGGAGCTACGAGCAGTACTTC. Its translation is CASSPRTSGSYEQYF.

The J gene is TRBJ2-1, the V gene TRBV15; weak D call: TRBD1 (6 bases). Germline CDR1 is LNHNV and CDR2 is YYDKDF (reference sequence). Between the trimmed V and J ends, which lost 0 bases and 10 bases, there was a span of 19 bases. This CDR3 spans 16 amino acids. This CDR3 reads CATSRDPSGVFREQFF. In DNA, the CDR3 is TGTGCCACCAGCAGAGATCCGTCAGGGGTATTCCGGGAGCAGTTCTTC. The full variable domain, rest sourced from reference TRBV15 and TRBJ2-1, is DAMVIQNPRYQVTQFGKPVTLSCSQTLNHNVMYWYQQKSSQAPKLLFHYYDKDFNNEADTPDNFQSRRPNTSFCFLDIRSPGLGDTAMYLCATSRDPSGVFREQFFGPGTRLTVL.

The chain couples TRBV5-1 to TRBJ2-6; D gene ambiguous. Germline CDR1 and CDR2: SGHRS and YFSETQ. CDR3 length: 13 residues. V was cut by 1 base and J by 2 bases, with 1 base left in between. CDR3 loop: CASSLPGANVLTF. For the CDR3, the DNA is TGCGCCAGCAGCTTGCCTGGGGCCAACGTCCTGACTTTC.

The chain carries TRBV28 and TRBJ2-7; 11 bases match TRBD2. CDR1 and CDR2 (germline): MDHEN, SYDVKM. This CDR3 spans 16 amino acids. The V gene end was trimmed by 9 bases and the J gene end by 5 bases; junction bases not matched to a gene: 15. The CDR3 reads CASYPIAGGKGDEQYF. The CDR3 DNA sequence: TGTGCCAGTTACCCCATAGCGGGAGGGAAAGGCGACGAGCAGTACTTC.

Comment on this clone: Other DNA sequences within the sample encode an identical CDR3. The chain recombines TRBV5-1 with TRBJ2-2, with a weak D call TRBD1 (6 bases). Germline CDR1 and CDR2: SGHRS and YFSETQ. V was trimmed by 0 bases and J by 2 bases, leaving 11 bases between them. This CDR3 is 16 amino acids long. As DNA, the CDR3 is TGCGCCAGCAGCTTGGCGCGGACAGCAAACACCGGGGAGCTGTTTTTT. It translates to CASSLARTANTGELFF.

The J gene is TRBJ1-4, the V gene TRBV6-1; D remains unclear. Trimming removed 4 bases at V and 1 base at J, with 13 bases between. The CDR3 runs 16 residues. Germline V gene data show CDR1 as MNHNS and CDR2 as SASEGT. CDR3 DNA sequence: TGTGCCAGCAGTGTGGCCACTTGGGTAACTAATGAAAAACTGTTTTTT. It codes for CASSVATWVTNEKLFF.

The chain recombines TRBV27 with TRBJ2-5; D ambiguous. Trimming cost V 6 bases and J 2 bases, with 13 bases left between them. The CDR3 sequence is 14 residues long. CDR1 is MNHEY, CDR2 SMNVEV, per germline (reference sequence). CDR3 bases: TGTGCCAGCAGCCCACACACAGCACAAGAGACCCAGTACTTC. It yields the protein CASSPHTAQETQYF.

This clone has only one observation. The DNA for the CDR3 is TGCGCCAGCAGCGGGGAGGGGTTTGAAGATACGCAGTATTTT. This sequence encodes CASSGEGFEDTQYF. The genes are TRBV5-1 and TRBJ2-3, with 7 bases that match TRBD2. CDR3 length equals 14 residues. The J segment lost 5 bases and the V segment lost 4 bases, leaving 7 bases of the junction unmatched. Germline V CDR1 and CDR2: SGHRS, YFSETQ. Variable domain in full (rest from reference TRBV5-1 and TRBJ2-3): KAGVTQTPRYLIKTRGQQVTLSCSPISGHRSVSWYQQTPGQGLQFLFEYFSETQRNKGNFPGRFSGRQFSNSRSEMNVSTLELGDSALYLCASSGEGFEDTQYFGPGTRLTVL.

The V gene is TRBV7-3, the J gene TRBJ1-1, with D unclear. V gave up 5 bases and J gave up 1 base, with 14 bases separating them. This CDR3 spans 15 amino acids. CDR1 is SGHTA and CDR2 is FQGTGA in the germline V gene. CDR3 nucleotide sequence: TGTGCCAGCAGCCCCGGACCAGTTCAGAACACTGAAGCTTTCTTT. This gives the protein CASSPGPVQNTEAFF.

The chain joins TRBV6-4 to TRBJ2-2; tentatively, D is TRBD2 (6 bases). This CDR3 spans 14 amino acids. V lost 8 bases to trimming and J lost 5 bases, with 15 bases between them. Per germline, CDR1 MRHNA and CDR2 SNTAGT. Here the CDR3 reads CASRGASETGELFF. DNA of the CDR3: TGTGCCAGCCGCGGGGCTAGCGAAACCGGGGAGCTGTTTTTT.

The chain has TRBV7-3 and TRBJ2-2, with D possibly TRBD2 on 6 matching bases. The CDR3 totals 16 residues. V dropped 5 bases and J dropped 0 bases, with 13 bases sitting between them. Germline V gene data show CDR1 as SGHTA and CDR2 as FQGTGA. The CDR3 here is CASSPWTTSNTGELFF. CDR3 nucleotides: TGTGCCAGCAGCCCTTGGACTACCTCGAACACCGGGGAGCTGTTTTTT.